This T cell receptor (beta chain) appears in the sequencing data of a study of T cell changes during pregnancy in multiple sclerosis. Germline CDR1 is ENHRY and CDR2 is SYGVKD. The CDR3 totals 15 residues. Trimming pared 2 bases from V and 7 bases from J, leaving 17 bases between. TCRdb's copy holds only in-frame clones and misses some; the assay was immunoSEQ multiplex PCR. The table shows over 55,000 clones, with around nine tenths occurring only once. Material for sequencing was peripheral blood from another person, used as feeder cells. This receptor was taken from a human donor whose cells served as feeder cells for cultures in a pregnancy study. V is TRBV10-3 and J is TRBJ1-1, with D unclear. The CDR3 sequence: CAISELDGQVVEAFF. DNA for the CDR3: TGTGCCATCAGTGAGCTTGACGGTCAGGTGGTTGAAGCTTTCTTT.